This TCR beta chain was captured in a study of shared clonotypes between healthy human individuals. Trimming left V 7 bases short and J 0 bases short, with 9 bases between. This CDR3 is 13 amino acids long. Per germline, CDR1 LNHDA and CDR2 SQIVND (reference sequence). Here immunoSEQ multiplex PCR was the method, and the copy in TCRdb shows in-frame clones only, minus some. In the table there are around 690,000 clones, 90% of which are singletons. The receptor was derived from a man between 18 and 29 years old in good health. Some clones in this sample may be carry-over from other donors' samples. The rearrangement uses TRBV19 and TRBJ1-1; no clear D. The material sequenced was memory CD8+ T cells from PBMCs. Described subset: CD45RO+ cells pooled with CCR7-negative TemRA cells. In nucleotides, the CDR3 is TGTGCCAGTACTGAGGAAATGAACACTGAAGCTTTCTTT. Its translation is CASTEEMNTEAFF.